The present T cell receptor (beta chain) was sequenced within a study of T cells in Graves' hyperthyroidism and ophthalmopathy. This clonotype was observed many times. The ends lost 5 bases at V and 1 base at J; junction bases unmatched: 5. The CDR3 contains 15 residues. CDR1 and CDR2 from the germline V gene are SEHNR and FQNEAQ (reference sequence). There were TCR beta CDR3 regions amplified from RNA transcripts. The HTBI primer set served for first-round RT-PCR of the TCR CDR3. TCRdb recomputed calls from the multiplex PCR reads with MiXCR, one row per CDR3 protein. The table shows around 800,000 distinct CDR3 sequences, with 38% occurring only once.

This receptor was taken from a man between 18 and 35 years old with Graves' hyperthyroidism. The sequenced sample was blood. V and J are TRBV7-9 and TRBJ2-7, with 10 bases fitting TRBD2. The CDR3: CASSPGLARSYEQYF. In DNA form, the CDR3 reads TGTGCCAGCAGCCCGGGACTAGCGCGTTCCTACGAGCAGTACTTC. The full variable domain, with the rest looked up from reference TRBV7-9 and TRBJ2-7, is DTGVSQNPRHKITKRGQNVTFRCDPISEHNRLYWYRQTLGQGPEFLTYFQNEAQLEKSRLLSDRFSAERPKGSFSTLEIQRTEQGDSAMYLCASSPGLARSYEQYFGPGTRLTVT.